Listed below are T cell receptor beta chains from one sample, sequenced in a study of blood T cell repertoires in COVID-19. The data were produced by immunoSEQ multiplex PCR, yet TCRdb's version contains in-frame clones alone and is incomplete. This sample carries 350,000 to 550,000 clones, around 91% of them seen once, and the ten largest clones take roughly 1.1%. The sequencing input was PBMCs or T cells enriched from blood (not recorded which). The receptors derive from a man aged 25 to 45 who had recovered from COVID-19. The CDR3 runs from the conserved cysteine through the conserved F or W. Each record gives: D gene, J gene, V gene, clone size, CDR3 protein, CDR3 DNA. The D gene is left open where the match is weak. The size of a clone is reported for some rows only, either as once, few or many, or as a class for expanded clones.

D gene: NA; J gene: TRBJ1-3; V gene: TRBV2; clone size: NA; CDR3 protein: CASSAGVTGNTIYF; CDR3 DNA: TGTGCCAGCAGCGCAGGGGTTACTGGAAACACCATATATTTT
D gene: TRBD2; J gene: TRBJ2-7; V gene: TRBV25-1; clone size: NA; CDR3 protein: CASSEDAGVSGEQYF; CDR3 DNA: TGTGCCAGCAGTGAAGATGCGGGAGTATCCGGCGAGCAGTACTTC
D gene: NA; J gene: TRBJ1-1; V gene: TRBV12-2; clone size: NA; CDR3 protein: CASRSPRGRDREGTEAFF; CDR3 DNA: TGTGCAAGTCGCTCCCCAAGGGGTAGGGACAGGGAGGGCACTGAAGCTTTCTTT
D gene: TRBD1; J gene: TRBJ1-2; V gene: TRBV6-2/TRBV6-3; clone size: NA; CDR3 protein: CASSRTGANYGYTF; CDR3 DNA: TGTGCCAGCAGCCGGACAGGAGCTAACTATGGCTACACCTTC
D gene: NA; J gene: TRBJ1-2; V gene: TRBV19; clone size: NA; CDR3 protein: CASAKEGMESGYTF; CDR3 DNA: TGTGCCAGCGCCAAGGAGGGGATGGAGTCTGGCTACACCTTC
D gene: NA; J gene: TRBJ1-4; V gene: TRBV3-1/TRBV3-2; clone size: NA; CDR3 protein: CASSQYSTTNEKLFF; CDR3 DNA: TGTGCCAGCAGCCAGTACAGCACAACTAATGAAAAACTGTTTTTT
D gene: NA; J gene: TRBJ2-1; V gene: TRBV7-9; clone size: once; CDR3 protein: CASSINEQFF; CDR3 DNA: TGTGCCAGCAGCATAAATGAGCAGTTCTTC
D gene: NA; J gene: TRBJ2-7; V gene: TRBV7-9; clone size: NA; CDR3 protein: CASSLGPDEQYF; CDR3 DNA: TGTGCCAGCAGCTTAGGTCCGGACGAGCAGTACTTC
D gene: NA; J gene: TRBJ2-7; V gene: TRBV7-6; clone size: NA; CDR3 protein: CASSLAVASPDLDFRYEQYF; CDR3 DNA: TGTGCCAGCAGCTTAGCGGTAGCCAGCCCTGATCTCGATTTCCGCTACGAGCAGTACTTC
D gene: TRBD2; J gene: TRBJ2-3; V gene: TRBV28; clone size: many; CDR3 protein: CASSLSAGEVRVQYF; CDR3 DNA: TGTGCCAGCAGTTTATCCGCGGGAGAGGTGAGAGTGCAGTATTTT
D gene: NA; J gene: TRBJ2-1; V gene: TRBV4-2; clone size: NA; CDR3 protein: CASSVGTSSSYNEQFF; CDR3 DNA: TGTGCCAGCAGCGTCGGGACATCTTCCTCCTACAATGAGCAGTTCTTC
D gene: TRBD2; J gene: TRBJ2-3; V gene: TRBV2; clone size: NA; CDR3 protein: CASLSGTSTDTQYF; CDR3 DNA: TGTGCCAGCCTTAGCGGGACCAGCACAGATACGCAGTATTTT
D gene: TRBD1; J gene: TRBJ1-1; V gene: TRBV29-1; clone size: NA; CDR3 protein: CSVTHTGAGAFF; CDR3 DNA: TGCAGCGTGACACATACAGGGGCTGGAGCTTTCTTT
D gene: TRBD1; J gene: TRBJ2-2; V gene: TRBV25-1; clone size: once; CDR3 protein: CASSELRTGGITGELFF; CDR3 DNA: TGTGCCAGCAGTGAACTCAGGACAGGGGGCATTACCGGGGAGCTGTTTTTT
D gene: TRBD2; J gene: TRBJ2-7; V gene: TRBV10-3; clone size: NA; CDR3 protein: CAIRASGNEEQYF; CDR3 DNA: TGTGCCATCAGGGCTAGCGGGAATGAGGAGCAGTACTTC
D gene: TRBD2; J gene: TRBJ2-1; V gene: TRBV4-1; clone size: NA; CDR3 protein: CASSRPSIAGGYDNEQFF; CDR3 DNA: TGCGCCAGCAGCCGACCAAGTATAGCGGGAGGATACGACAATGAGCAGTTCTTC
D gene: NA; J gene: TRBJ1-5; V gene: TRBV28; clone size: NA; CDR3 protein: CAGGLTNSRQPQHF; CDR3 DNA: TGTGCCGGGGGCCTCACCAACTCACGGCAGCCCCAGCATTTT
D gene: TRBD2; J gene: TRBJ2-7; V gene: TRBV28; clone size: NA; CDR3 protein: CASSIPAGGSYEQYF; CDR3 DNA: TGTGCCAGCAGTATCCCAGCGGGAGGGTCCTACGAGCAGTACTTC
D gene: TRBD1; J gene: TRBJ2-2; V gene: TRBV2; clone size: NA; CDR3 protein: CASRAGTVNTGELFF; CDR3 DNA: TGTGCCAGCAGGGCCGGGACAGTAAACACCGGGGAGCTGTTTTTT
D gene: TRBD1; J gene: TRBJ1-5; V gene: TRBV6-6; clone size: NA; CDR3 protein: CASSPNRGGNQPQHF; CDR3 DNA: TGTGCCAGCAGTCCCAACAGGGGCGGCAATCAGCCCCAGCATTTT
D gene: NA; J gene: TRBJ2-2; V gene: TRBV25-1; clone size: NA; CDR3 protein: CASSESRRGDTGELFF; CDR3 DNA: TGTGCCAGCAGTGAATCGCGCAGGGGTGACACCGGGGAGCTGTTTTTT
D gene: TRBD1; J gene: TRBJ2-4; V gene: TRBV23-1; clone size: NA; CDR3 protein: CASSQSGNRGQNIQYF; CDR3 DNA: TGCGCCAGCAGTCAATCGGGTAACAGGGGGCAAAACATTCAGTACTTC
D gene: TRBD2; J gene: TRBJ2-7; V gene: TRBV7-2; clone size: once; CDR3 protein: CASSLGSGFSYEQYF; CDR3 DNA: TGTGCCAGCAGCTTAGGTAGCGGGTTCTCCTACGAGCAGTACTTC
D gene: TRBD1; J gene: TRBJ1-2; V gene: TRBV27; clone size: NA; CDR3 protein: CASSPSGTGGYYGYTF; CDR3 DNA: TGTGCCAGCAGTCCATCGGGGACAGGGGGATACTATGGCTACACCTTC
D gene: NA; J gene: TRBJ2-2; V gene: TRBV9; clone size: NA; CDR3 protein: CASSAVSGGELFF; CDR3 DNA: TGTGCCAGCAGCGCCGTTTCGGGCGGGGAGCTGTTTTTT
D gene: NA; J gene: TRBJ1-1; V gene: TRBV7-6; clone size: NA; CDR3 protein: CASSAGLAEAFF; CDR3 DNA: TGTGCCAGCAGCGCGGGACTAGCTGAAGCTTTCTTT
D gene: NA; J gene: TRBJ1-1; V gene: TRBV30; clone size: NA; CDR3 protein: CAWSVSRHTEAFF; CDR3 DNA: TGTGCCTGGAGTGTTTCCAGGCACACTGAAGCTTTCTTT
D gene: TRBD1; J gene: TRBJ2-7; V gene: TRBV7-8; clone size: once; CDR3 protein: CASSLARVPGQGTSEQYF; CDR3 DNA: TGTGCCAGCAGCTTAGCGAGAGTACCGGGACAGGGAACCTCTGAGCAGTACTTC
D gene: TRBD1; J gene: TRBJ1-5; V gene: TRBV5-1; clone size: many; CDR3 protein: CASSPGTDTYSNQPQHF; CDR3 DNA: TGCGCCAGCAGCCCGGGGACAGACACATATAGCAATCAGCCCCAGCATTTT
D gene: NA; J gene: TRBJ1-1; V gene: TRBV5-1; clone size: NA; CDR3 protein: CASSRTVNTEAFF; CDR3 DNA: TGCGCCAGCAGTAGGACAGTGAACACTGAAGCTTTCTTT
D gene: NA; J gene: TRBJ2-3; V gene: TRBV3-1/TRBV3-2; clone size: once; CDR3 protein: CASSQAGTDTQYF; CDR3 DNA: TGTGCCAGCAGCCAAGCCGGGACAGATACGCAGTATTTT
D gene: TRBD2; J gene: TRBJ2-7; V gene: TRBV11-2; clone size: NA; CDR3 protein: CASSRTSGFGFYEQYF; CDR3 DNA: TGTGCCAGCAGCCGGACTAGCGGGTTTGGTTTCTACGAGCAGTACTTC
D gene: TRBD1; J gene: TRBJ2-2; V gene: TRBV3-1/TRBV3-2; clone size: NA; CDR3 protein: CASSQEGQGDTGELFF; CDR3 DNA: TGTGCCAGCAGCCAGGAAGGACAGGGCGACACCGGGGAGCTGTTTTTT
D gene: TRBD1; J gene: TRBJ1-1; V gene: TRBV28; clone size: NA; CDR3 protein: CASNDRTGVNTEAFF; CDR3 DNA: TGTGCCAGCAATGATCGGACAGGGGTGAACACTGAAGCTTTCTTT
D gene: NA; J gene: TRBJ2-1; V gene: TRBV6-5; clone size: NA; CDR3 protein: CASSLQDSSRSEQFF; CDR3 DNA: TGTGCCAGCAGTCTCCAGGACAGTTCACGGAGTGAGCAGTTCTTC
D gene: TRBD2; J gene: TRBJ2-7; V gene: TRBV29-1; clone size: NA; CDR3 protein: CSVGLAGGGYEQYF; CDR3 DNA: TGCAGCGTTGGACTAGCGGGAGGTGGATACGAGCAGTACTTC
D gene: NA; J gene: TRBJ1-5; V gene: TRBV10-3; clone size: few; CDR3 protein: CAISETVNQPQHF; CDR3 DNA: TGTGCCATCAGTGAAACAGTCAATCAGCCCCAGCATTTT
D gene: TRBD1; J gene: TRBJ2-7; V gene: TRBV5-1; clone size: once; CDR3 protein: CASSPGQGAREQYF; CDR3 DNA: TGCGCCAGCAGCCCGGGACAGGGGGCGCGAGAGCAGTACTTC
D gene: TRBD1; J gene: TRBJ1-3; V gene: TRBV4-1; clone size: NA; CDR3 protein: CASSPDGTDSGNTIYF; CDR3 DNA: TGCGCCAGCAGCCCAGACGGGACAGACTCTGGAAACACCATATATTTT
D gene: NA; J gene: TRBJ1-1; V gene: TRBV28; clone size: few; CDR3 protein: CASSSGAGGNTEAFF; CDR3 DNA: TGTGCCAGCAGTTCTGGGGCCGGCGGGAACACTGAAGCTTTCTTT
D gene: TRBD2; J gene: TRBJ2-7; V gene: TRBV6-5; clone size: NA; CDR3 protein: CASSRGLAVSYEQYF; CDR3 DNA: TGTGCCAGCAGCCGGGGACTAGCGGTATCCTACGAGCAGTACTTC
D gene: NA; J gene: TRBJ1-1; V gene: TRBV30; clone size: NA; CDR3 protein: CAWSVGRDLIGEAFF; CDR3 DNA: TGTGCCTGGAGTGTCGGGCGGGACTTAATTGGTGAAGCTTTCTTT
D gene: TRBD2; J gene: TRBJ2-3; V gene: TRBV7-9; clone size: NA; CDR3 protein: CASSSRGGRTDTQYF; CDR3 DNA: TGTGCCAGCAGCTCCCGGGGGGGACGCACAGATACGCAGTATTTT
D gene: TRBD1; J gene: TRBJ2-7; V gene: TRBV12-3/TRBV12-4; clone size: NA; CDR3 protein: CASSFSGGNEQYF; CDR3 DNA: TGTGCCAGCAGTTTTTCAGGGGGCAACGAGCAGTACTTC